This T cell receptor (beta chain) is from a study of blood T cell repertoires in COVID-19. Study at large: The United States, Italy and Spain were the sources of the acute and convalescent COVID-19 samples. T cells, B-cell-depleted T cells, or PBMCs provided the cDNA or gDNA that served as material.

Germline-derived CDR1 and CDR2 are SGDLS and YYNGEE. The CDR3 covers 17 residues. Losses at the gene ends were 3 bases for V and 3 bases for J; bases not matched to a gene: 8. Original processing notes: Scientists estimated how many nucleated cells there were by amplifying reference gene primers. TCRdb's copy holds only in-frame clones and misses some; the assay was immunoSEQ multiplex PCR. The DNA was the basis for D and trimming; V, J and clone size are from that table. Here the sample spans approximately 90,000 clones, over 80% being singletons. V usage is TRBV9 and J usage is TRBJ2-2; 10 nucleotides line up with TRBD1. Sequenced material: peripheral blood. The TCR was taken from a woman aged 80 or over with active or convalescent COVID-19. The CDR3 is CASSGRDRGPYTGELFF. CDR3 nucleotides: TGTGCCAGCAGCGGCCGGGACAGGGGTCCCTACACCGGGGAGCTGTTTTTT.